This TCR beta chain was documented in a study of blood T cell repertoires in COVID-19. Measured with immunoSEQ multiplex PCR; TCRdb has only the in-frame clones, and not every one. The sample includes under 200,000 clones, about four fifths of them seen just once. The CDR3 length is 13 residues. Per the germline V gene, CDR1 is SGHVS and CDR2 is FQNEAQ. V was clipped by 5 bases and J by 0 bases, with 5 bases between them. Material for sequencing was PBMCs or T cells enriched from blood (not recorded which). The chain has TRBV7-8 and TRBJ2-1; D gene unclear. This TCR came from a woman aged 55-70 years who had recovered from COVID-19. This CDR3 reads CASSRSSYNEQFF. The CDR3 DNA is TGTGCCAGCAGCCGGAGCTCCTACAATGAGCAGTTCTTC.